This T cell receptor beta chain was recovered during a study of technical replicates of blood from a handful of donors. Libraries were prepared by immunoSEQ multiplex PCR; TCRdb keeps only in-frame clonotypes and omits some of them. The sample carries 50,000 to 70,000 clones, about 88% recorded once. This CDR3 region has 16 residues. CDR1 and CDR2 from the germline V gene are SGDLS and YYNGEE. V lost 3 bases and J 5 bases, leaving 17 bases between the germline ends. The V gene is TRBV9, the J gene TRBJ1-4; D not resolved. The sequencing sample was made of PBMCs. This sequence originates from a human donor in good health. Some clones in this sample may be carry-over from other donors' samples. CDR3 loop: CASSGPGRQPNEKLFF. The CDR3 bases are TGTGCCAGCAGCGGGCCAGGAAGGCAGCCAAATGAAAAACTGTTTTTT.